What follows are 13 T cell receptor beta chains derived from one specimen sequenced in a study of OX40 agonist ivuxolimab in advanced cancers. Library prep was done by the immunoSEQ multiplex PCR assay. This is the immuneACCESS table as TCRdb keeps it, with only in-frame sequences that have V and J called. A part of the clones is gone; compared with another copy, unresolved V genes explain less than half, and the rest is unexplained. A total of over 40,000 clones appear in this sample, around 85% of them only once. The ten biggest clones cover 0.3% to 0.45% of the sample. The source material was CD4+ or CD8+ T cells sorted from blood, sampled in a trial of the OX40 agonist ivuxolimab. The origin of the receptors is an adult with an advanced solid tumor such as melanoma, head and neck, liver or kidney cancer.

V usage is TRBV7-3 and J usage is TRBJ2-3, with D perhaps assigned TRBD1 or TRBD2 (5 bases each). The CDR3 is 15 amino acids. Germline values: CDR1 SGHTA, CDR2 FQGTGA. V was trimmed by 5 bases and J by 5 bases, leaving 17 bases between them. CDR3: CASSPGTLAGDTQYF. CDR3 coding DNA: TGTGCCAGCAGCCCCGGGACCCTTGCTGGAGATACGCAGTATTTT.

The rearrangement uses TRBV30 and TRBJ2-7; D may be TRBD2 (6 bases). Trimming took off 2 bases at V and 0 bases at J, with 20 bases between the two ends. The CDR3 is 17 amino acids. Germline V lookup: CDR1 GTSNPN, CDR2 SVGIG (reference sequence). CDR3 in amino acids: CAWSFSPQVTSSYEQYF. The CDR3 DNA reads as TGTGCCTGGAGTTTCTCCCCCCAAGTGACTAGCTCCTACGAGCAGTACTTC.

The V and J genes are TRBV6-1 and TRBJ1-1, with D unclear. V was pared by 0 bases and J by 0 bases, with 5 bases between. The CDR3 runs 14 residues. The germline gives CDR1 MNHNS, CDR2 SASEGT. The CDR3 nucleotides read TGTGCCAGCAGTGAAGCGGGGTTGAACACTGAAGCTTTCTTT. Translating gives CASSEAGLNTEAFF.

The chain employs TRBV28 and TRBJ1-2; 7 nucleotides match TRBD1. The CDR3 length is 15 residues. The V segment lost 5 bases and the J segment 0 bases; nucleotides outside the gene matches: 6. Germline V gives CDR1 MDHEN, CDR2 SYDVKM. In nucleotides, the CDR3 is TGTGCCAGCAGTGGAGGGACAGCAACTAACTATGGCTACACCTTC. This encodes CASSGGTATNYGYTF.

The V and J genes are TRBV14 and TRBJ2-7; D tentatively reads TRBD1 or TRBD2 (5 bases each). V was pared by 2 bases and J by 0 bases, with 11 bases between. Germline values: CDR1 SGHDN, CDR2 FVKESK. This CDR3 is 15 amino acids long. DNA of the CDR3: TGTGCCAGCAGCCAAAGGGCAGGGAGCTCCTACGAGCAGTACTTC. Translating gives CASSQRAGSSYEQYF. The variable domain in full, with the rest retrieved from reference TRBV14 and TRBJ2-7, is EAGVTQFPSHSVIEKGQTVTLRCDPISGHDNLYWYRRVMGKEIKFLLHFVKESKQDESGMPNNRFLAERTGGTYSTLKVQPAELEDSGVYFCASSQRAGSSYEQYFGPGTRLTVT.

Here the CDR3 DNA reads TGTGCCAGCATCAAGGGGGGACAGGGGGTTCATGAGCAGTTCTTC. The encoded protein is CASIKGGQGVHEQFF. This rearrangement joins TRBV6-5 to TRBJ2-1; 11 bases align to TRBD1. With V trimmed by 7 bases and J by 8 bases, 10 bases remained unmatched. This CDR3 has 15 amino acids. The germline gives CDR1 MNHEY, CDR2 SVGAGI.

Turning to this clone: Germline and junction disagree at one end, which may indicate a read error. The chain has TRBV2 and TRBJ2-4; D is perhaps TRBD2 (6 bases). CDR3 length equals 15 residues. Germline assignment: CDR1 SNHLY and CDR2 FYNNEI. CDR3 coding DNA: TGTGCCAGCAGTGTAGGGGCGGAGGGGCCCTTCCCTAATTTCTTC. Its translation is CASSVGAEGPFPNFF.

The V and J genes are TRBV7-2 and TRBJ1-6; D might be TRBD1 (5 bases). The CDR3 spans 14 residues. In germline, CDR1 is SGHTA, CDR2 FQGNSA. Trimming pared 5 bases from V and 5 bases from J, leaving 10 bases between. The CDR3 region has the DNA TGTGCCAGCAGCGTTGGGACGGATAATTCACCCCTCCACTTT. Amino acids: CASSVGTDNSPLHF.

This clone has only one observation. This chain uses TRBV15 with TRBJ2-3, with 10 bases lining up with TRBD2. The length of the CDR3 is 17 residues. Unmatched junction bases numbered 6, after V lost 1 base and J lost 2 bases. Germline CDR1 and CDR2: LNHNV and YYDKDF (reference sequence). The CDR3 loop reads CATSRAIAGGLTDTQYF. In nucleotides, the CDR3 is TGTGCCACCAGCAGAGCCATAGCGGGAGGCCTCACAGATACGCAGTATTTT.

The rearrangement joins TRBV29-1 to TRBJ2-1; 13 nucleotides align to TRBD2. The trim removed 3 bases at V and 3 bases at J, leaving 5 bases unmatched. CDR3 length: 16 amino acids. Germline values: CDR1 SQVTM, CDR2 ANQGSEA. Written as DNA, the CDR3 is TGCAGCGTTGACCGGACTAGCGGGAGTATCTACAATGAGCAGTTCTTC. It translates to CSVDRTSGSIYNEQFF.

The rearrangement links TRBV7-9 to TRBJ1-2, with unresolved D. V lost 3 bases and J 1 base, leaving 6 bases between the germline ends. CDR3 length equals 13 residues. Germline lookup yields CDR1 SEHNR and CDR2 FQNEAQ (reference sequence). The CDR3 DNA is TGTGCCAGCAGCTTTGGCAGTAACTATGGCTACACCTTC. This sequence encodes CASSFGSNYGYTF.

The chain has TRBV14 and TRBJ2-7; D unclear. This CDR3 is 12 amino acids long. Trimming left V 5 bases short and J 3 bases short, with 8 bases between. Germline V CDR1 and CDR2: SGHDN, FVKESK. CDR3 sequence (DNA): TGTGCCAGCAGCGGCAGCCGCTACGAGCAGTACTTC. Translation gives CASSGSRYEQYF.

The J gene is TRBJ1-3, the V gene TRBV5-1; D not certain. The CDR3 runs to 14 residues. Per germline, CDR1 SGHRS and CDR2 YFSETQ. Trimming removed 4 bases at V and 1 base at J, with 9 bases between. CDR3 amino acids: CASSPTTSGNTIYF. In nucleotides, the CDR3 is TGCGCCAGCAGCCCGACTACTTCTGGAAACACCATATATTTT.